This T cell receptor (beta chain) was recovered during a study of cytomegalovirus exposure and HLA in healthy donors. As for the study in general: Falling in the Caucasian-associated ancestry cluster were less than 85% of around 370 genotyped donors.

Germline CDR1 and CDR2: SGDLS and YYNGEE. This CDR3 contains 15 residues. J lost 2 bases, V lost 0 bases, and 1 base had no gene match. Primers for the PCR totalled 60 Vbeta and 13 Jbeta. Profiling relied on immunoSEQ multiplex PCR, and the TCRdb table lists in-frame clones only, not all of them. Counted here are 70,000 to 95,000 clones, 75% occurring once; the ten biggest clones make up about 2.2%. Study results and limitations: Published work reported that the classifier diagnosed cytomegalovirus status with high specificity and sensitivity. Sequencing likely caused a cluster of highly shared sequence variants.

Note on this clone: Its antigen is still unknown.

This chain joins TRBV9 and TRBJ2-1; 8 nucleotides match TRBD2. The source of this sequence is a man aged 40-55 years in good health and CMV-seronegative. Material for sequencing was PBMCs. CDR3 DNA: TGTGCCAGCAGCGTAGCGGGGGGGCCCTACAATGAGCAGTTCTTC. Translation: CASSVAGGPYNEQFF.